This is a list of T cell receptor beta chains from one sample in a study of beta chain features in type 1 diabetes. The protocol was immunoSEQ multiplex PCR, while the TCRdb copy is restricted to in-frame clones and leaves out a portion. Of around 300,000 clones listed, approximately 11% are singletons. The sequenced sample was naive CD4+ T cells from blood. These TCRs come from a woman in her twenties or thirties in good health. The CDR3 runs from the conserved cysteine through the conserved F or W. Each record gives: D gene, clone size, J gene, V gene, CDR3 protein, CDR3 DNA. D genes are given only for firm matches. A row's size may be missing; if present it is once, few, many or a size class.

- | - | TRBJ2-5 | TRBV11-2 | CASSPRRGEETQYF | TGTGCCAGCAGCCCCCGAAGGGGCGAGGAGACCCAGTACTTC
TRBD2 | - | TRBJ2-3 | TRBV11-2 | CASSFLTGLGADTQYF | TGTGCCAGCAGCTTCTTGACGGGACTAGGGGCGGATACGCAGTATTTT
- | - | TRBJ1-2 | TRBV9 | CASSVVSGKGYTF | TGTGCCAGCAGCGTAGTGTCCGGGAAGGGCTACACCTTC
TRBD1 | - | TRBJ2-5 | TRBV28 | CASRGQGLETQYF | TGTGCCAGCAGGGGACAGGGGCTTGAGACCCAGTACTTC
- | few | TRBJ2-3 | TRBV30 | CAWSRGSADTQYF | TGTGCCTGGAGTAGGGGGAGCGCAGATACGCAGTATTTT
TRBD2 | - | TRBJ2-3 | TRBV5-6 | CASSLRTSGLDTQYF | TGTGCCAGCAGCCTGAGGACTAGCGGGTTAGATACGCAGTATTTT
- | few | TRBJ2-3 | TRBV10-3 | CASEGGETDTQYF | TGTGCCAGCGAGGGAGGAGAGACAGATACGCAGTATTTT
- | - | TRBJ1-4 | TRBV7-9 | CASSPYYPGHEVF | TGTGCCAGCAGCCCTTATTATCCAGGACATGAGGTTTTT
TRBD1 | - | TRBJ2-7 | TRBV5-1 | CASSLEGTGFYEQYF | TGCGCCAGCAGCTTGGAGGGGACAGGATTCTACGAGCAGTACTTC
TRBD1 | - | TRBJ2-4 | TRBV19 | CASSKTGAVDIQYF | TGTGCCAGTAGCAAGACAGGGGCCGTAGACATTCAGTACTTC
- | few | TRBJ2-2 | TRBV7-3 | CASSLNTGELFF | TGTGCCAGCAGTCTTAACACCGGGGAGCTGTTTTTT
- | few | TRBJ1-5 | TRBV30 | CAWSVQGFQPQHF | TGTGCCTGGAGTGTACAGGGATTTCAGCCCCAGCATTTT
TRBD1 | - | TRBJ1-2 | TRBV9 | CASSVGQGDGYTF | TGTGCCAGCAGCGTAGGGCAGGGGGATGGCTACACCTTC
TRBD1 | few | TRBJ2-3 | TRBV7-3 | CASSTATGIGTDTQYF | TGTGCCAGCAGCACTGCGACAGGGATTGGCACAGATACGCAGTATTTT
TRBD2 | few | TRBJ2-1 | TRBV28 | CASSNLAGAYNEQFF | TGTGCCAGCAGTAACTTAGCGGGAGCATACAATGAGCAGTTCTTC
- | few | TRBJ2-7 | TRBV15 | CATSSVRGSYEQYF | TGTGCCACCAGCAGCGTCCGCGGCTCCTACGAGCAGTACTTC
- | few | TRBJ1-2 | TRBV5-1 | CASSPDSYGYTF | TGCGCCAGCAGCCCGGACAGCTATGGCTACACCTTC
TRBD2 | - | TRBJ2-1 | TRBV29-1 | CSVARGLAGGGEQFF | TGCAGCGTTGCCCGGGGACTAGCGGGAGGAGGAGAGCAGTTCTTC
- | - | TRBJ2-3 | TRBV5-1 | CASKTLSASGDTQYF | TGCGCCAGCAAAACCCTCAGCGCCTCCGGAGATACGCAGTATTTT
TRBD2 | - | TRBJ2-7 | TRBV6-5 | CASSYSSLADTYEQYF | TGTGCCAGCAGTTACTCCTCCCTAGCGGATACCTACGAGCAGTACTTC
TRBD1 | - | TRBJ1-1 | TRBV9 | CASSVRDRRTEAFF | TGTGCCAGCAGCGTACGGGACAGGAGGACTGAAGCTTTCTTT
TRBD1 | few | TRBJ2-1 | TRBV5-4 | CASRRDRAVYNEQFF | TGTGCCAGCAGGAGGGACAGGGCGGTTTACAATGAGCAGTTCTTC
TRBD1 | - | TRBJ1-1 | TRBV28 | CASSFAGTGGGAEAFF | TGTGCCAGCAGTTTCGCGGGGACAGGGGGCGGCGCTGAAGCTTTCTTT
- | - | TRBJ2-7 | TRBV4-2 | CASSQGVGEVYEQYF | TGTGCCAGCAGCCAAGGGGTGGGAGAGGTGTACGAGCAGTACTTC
- | few | TRBJ2-1 | TRBV9 | CASSVGVGGSYNEQFF | TGTGCCAGCAGCGTAGGGGTTGGAGGGTCCTACAATGAGCAGTTCTTC
- | few | TRBJ2-7 | TRBV18 | CASSPGLSSYEQYF | TGTGCCAGCTCACCAGGACTGAGCTCCTACGAGCAGTACTTC
- | - | TRBJ1-2 | TRBV29-1 | CSASMGGLEVYTF | TGCAGCGCCTCAATGGGGGGGTTGGAGGTCTACACCTTC
TRBD2 | - | TRBJ2-5 | TRBV9 | CASSATSGRETQYF | TGTGCCAGCAGCGCCACTAGCGGGAGAGAGACCCAGTACTTC
TRBD1 | few | TRBJ1-4 | TRBV4-2 | CASSQAHRGLDEKLFF | TGTGCCAGCAGCCAAGCGCACAGGGGGTTGGATGAAAAACTGTTTTTT
TRBD1 | few | TRBJ2-5 | TRBV18 | CASSLPGQGAQTQYF | TGTGCCAGCTCACTTCCGGGACAGGGGGCGCAGACCCAGTACTTC
- | few | TRBJ2-2 | TRBV7-8 | CASSLAPTGNTGELFF | TGTGCCAGCAGCTTAGCCCCCACAGGGAACACCGGGGAGCTGTTTTTT
TRBD1 | - | TRBJ2-6 | TRBV4-3 | CASSPQGDSGSGANVLTF | TGCGCCAGCAGCCCCCAGGGGGATAGTGGCTCTGGGGCCAACGTCCTGACTTTC
- | - | TRBJ2-7 | TRBV14 | CASSQGLAGYEQYF | TGTGCCAGCAGCCAAGGCCTAGCCGGATACGAGCAGTACTTC
- | few | TRBJ2-3 | TRBV28 | CASSLSGELVAGTDTQYF | TGTGCCAGCAGTTTAAGTGGTGAACTAGTTGCGGGCACAGATACGCAGTATTTT
TRBD2 | - | TRBJ2-1 | TRBV7-9 | CASSSKRDVTYNEQFF | TGTGCCAGCAGCTCAAAGCGGGACGTAACTTACAATGAGCAGTTCTTC
- | few | TRBJ2-6 | TRBV30 | CAWSVLEGYSGANVLTF | TGTGCCTGGAGTGTACTGGAGGGGTACTCTGGGGCCAACGTCCTGACTTTC
- | - | TRBJ2-4 | TRBV28 | CASSLQGPNIQYF | TGTGCCAGCAGTTTACAGGGGCCAAACATTCAGTACTTC
TRBD2 | few | TRBJ2-1 | TRBV30 | CAWGGTIPYNEQFF | TGTGCCTGGGGGGGGACTATCCCATACAATGAGCAGTTCTTC
TRBD1 | - | TRBJ2-1 | TRBV18 | CASSYDRVNEQFF | TGTGCCAGCTCGTATGACAGGGTAAATGAGCAGTTCTTC
- | few | TRBJ1-3 | TRBV9 | CASQRSSGNTIYF | TGTGCCAGTCAAAGGAGCTCTGGAAACACCATATATTTT
- | - | TRBJ2-1 | TRBV7-9 | CASSLLATYNEQFF | TGTGCCAGCAGCTTACTAGCGACCTACAATGAGCAGTTCTTC
- | few | TRBJ2-3 | TRBV5-1 | CASSFQRSTDTQYF | TGCGCCAGCAGCTTCCAGCGGAGCACAGATACGCAGTATTTT
- | few | TRBJ1-1 | TRBV28 | CASFSRDTEAFF | TGTGCCAGCTTCAGCCGGGACACTGAAGCTTTCTTT
- | - | TRBJ2-1 | TRBV4-1 | CASSQDIYNEQFF | TGCGCCAGCAGCCAAGATATCTACAATGAGCAGTTCTTC
TRBD1 | few | TRBJ2-1 | TRBV7-3 | CASSSTGHEQFF | TGTGCCAGCAGCTCGACAGGGCATGAGCAGTTCTTC
- | - | TRBJ2-7 | TRBV5-1 | CASSLYPGASSYEQYF | TGCGCCAGCAGCTTGTATCCAGGGGCGAGCTCCTACGAGCAGTACTTC
TRBD1 | few | TRBJ2-5 | TRBV19 | CASRTTGTGGGETQYF | TGTGCCAGTAGGACCACCGGGACAGGGGGCGGAGAGACCCAGTACTTC
- | few | TRBJ1-4 | TRBV30 | CAWSGGHGDEKLFF | TGTGCCTGGAGTGGGGGACATGGGGATGAAAAACTGTTTTTT
- | - | TRBJ2-3 | TRBV7-2 | CASSFLAGSLTDTQYF | TGTGCCAGCAGCTTTTTGGCGGGTTCCCTGACAGATACGCAGTATTTT
- | few | TRBJ2-7 | TRBV7-6 | CASSLHGGSPYEQYF | TGTGCCAGCAGCCTCCACGGTGGGAGCCCTTACGAGCAGTACTTC
- | few | TRBJ2-2 | TRBV28 | CASSPTRGTGELFF | TGTGCCAGCAGTCCTACTCGGGGGACCGGGGAGCTGTTTTTT
TRBD2 | few | TRBJ2-1 | TRBV7-3 | CASSSPTSGREGEQFF | TGTGCCAGCAGCTCCCCAACTAGCGGGAGGGAGGGTGAGCAGTTCTTC
- | - | TRBJ1-3 | TRBV30 | CACGRVTGNTIYF | TGTGCCTGTGGCAGGGTAACTGGAAACACCATATATTTT
- | few | TRBJ2-7 | TRBV18 | CASSPAAGYEQYF | TGTGCCAGCTCACCAGCGGCCGGATACGAGCAGTACTTC
TRBD2 | few | TRBJ2-4 | TRBV9 | CASGPGGKAKNIQYF | TGTGCCAGCGGCCCCGGGGGGAAGGCCAAAAACATTCAGTACTTC
- | - | TRBJ2-1 | TRBV15 | CATSRDPGLGNEQFF | TGTGCCACCAGCCGAGACCCGGGACTTGGCAATGAGCAGTTCTTC
TRBD2 | - | TRBJ2-3 | TRBV9 | CASSVGGGRSTDTQYF | TGTGCCAGCAGCGTAGGAGGCGGGAGATCAACAGATACGCAGTATTTT